Listed here is a single TCR beta chain. As yet, its antigen is unknown. This entry belongs to a study of shared clonotypes between healthy human individuals. Study-wide background: Each donor had three CD4 naive, three CD4 memory, two CD8 naive and one CD8 memory plate. Whole-study results and caveats: Researchers found naive subsets generally carried larger estimated richness than memory subsets.

Method: immunoSEQ multiplex PCR; TCRdb's copy keeps in-frame clones and lacks some. The sample holds roughly 1,500,000 clones, around 98% seen once. This CDR3 is 16 amino acids long. Trimming cost V 2 bases and J 0 bases, with 14 bases left between them. Per germline, CDR1 MNHEY and CDR2 SVGAGI. Donors were healthy HIV-negative adults without recently reported acute infections or vaccinations. Division of CD4+ cells produced a CD45RA+ naive subset and a CD45RA-negative memory subset. What was sequenced was naive CD4+ T cells sorted from blood. Subset noted: CD45RA+ positively selected. The chain is built from TRBV6-5 and TRBJ2-7; D might be TRBD1 (6 bases). This clonotype originated in a man aged 30 to 45 in good health. In DNA form, the CDR3 reads TGTGCCAGCAGTTACAATGGGGACACCTACTCCTACGAGCAGTACTTC. Translating it yields CASSYNGDTYSYEQYF.